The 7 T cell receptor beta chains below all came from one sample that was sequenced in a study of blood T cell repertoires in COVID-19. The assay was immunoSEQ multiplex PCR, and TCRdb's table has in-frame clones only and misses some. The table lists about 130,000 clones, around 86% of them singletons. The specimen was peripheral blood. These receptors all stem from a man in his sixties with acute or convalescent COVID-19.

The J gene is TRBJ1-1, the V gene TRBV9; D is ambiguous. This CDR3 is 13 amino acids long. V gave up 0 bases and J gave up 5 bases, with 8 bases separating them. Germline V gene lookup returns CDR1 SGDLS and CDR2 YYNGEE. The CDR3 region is CASSVAVRTEAFF. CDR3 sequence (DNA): TGTGCCAGCAGCGTAGCGGTACGAACTGAAGCTTTCTTT.

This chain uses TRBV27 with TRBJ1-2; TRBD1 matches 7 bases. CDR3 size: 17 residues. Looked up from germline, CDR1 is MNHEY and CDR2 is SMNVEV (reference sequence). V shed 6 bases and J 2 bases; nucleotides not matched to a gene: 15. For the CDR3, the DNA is TGTGCCAGCAGACTTAAGGGGGCGGGACAGAAAAACTATGGCTACACCTTC. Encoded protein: CASRLKGAGQKNYGYTF.

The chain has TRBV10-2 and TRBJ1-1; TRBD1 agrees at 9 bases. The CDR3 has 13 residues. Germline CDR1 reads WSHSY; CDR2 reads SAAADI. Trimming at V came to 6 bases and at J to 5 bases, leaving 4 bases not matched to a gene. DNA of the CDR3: TGCGCCAGCAGACCGGGACAGGGAACTGAAGCTTTCTTT. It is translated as CASRPGQGTEAFF.

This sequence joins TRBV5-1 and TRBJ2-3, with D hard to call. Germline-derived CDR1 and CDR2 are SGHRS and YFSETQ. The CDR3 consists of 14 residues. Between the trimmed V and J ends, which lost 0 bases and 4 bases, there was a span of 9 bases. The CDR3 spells CASSLVAGPDTQYF. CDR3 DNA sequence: TGCGCCAGCAGCTTGGTGGCTGGCCCAGATACGCAGTATTTT. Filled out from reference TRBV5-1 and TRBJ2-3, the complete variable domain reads KAGVTQTPRYLIKTRGQQVTLSCSPISGHRSVSWYQQTPGQGLQFLFEYFSETQRNKGNFPGRFSGRQFSNSRSEMNVSTLELGDSALYLCASSLVAGPDTQYFGPGTRLTVL.

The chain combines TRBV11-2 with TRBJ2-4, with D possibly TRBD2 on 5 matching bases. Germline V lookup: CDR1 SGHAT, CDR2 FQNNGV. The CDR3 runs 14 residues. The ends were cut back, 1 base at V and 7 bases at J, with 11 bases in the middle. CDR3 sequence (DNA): TGTGCCAGCAGCTTAGCTGGAGGAGAGAACATTCAGTACTTC. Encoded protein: CASSLAGGENIQYF.

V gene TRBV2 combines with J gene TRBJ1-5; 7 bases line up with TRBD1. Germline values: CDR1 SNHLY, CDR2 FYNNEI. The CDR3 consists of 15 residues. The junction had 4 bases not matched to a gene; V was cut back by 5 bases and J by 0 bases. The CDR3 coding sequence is TGTGCCAGCAGTTCAGACAGGGCTAGCAATCAGCCCCAGCATTTT. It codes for CASSSDRASNQPQHF.

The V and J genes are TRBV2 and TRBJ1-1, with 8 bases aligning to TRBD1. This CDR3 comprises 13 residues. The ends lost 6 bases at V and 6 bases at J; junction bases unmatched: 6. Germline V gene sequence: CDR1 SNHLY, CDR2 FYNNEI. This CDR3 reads CASRSGGWAEAFF. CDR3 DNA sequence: TGTGCCAGCAGGTCAGGGGGCTGGGCTGAAGCTTTCTTT.